This TCR beta chain stems from a study of cytomegalovirus exposure and HLA in healthy donors. In the study overall: Earlier sequencing of around 190 million T cells yielded fewer than 140 million unique TCR beta sequences.

This clone was seen just once. Its antigen is currently unknown. Study-level findings and limits: Presence/absence analyses assumed roughly uniform sequencing depth across donors, which may not hold.

The CDR3 spans 16 residues. The V segment lost 5 bases and the J segment 0 bases; nucleotides outside the gene matches: 7. CDR1 is SGHVS and CDR2 is FQNEAQ in the germline V gene. PCR primers comprised 60 Vbeta and 13 Jbeta primers. Assay: immunoSEQ multiplex PCR; the TCRdb copy retains only in-frame clones and omits some. The table includes under 200,000 clones, roughly 78% detected once. This receptor was taken from a middle-aged woman in good health and CMV-seronegative. J is TRBJ1-5 and V is TRBV7-8; the match to TRBD1 covers 7 bases. Sequenced input: PBMCs. The CDR3 spells CASSPQGLYSNQPQHF. In DNA, the CDR3 is TGTGCCAGCAGCCCACAGGGGTTGTATAGCAATCAGCCCCAGCATTTT.